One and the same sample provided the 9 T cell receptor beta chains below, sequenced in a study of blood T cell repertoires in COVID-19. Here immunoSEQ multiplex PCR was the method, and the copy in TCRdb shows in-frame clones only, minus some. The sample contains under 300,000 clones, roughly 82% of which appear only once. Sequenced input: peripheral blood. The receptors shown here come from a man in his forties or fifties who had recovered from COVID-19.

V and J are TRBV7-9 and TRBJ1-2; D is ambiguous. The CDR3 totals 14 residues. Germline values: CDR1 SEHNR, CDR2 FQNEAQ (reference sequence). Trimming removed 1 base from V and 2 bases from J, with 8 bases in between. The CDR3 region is CASSLVFGNYGYTF. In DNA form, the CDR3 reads TGTGCCAGCAGCTTAGTTTTCGGGAACTATGGCTACACCTTC. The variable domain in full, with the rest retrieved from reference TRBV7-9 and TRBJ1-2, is DTGVSQNPRHKITKRGQNVTFRCDPISEHNRLYWYRQTLGQGPEFLTYFQNEAQLEKSRLLSDRFSAERPKGSFSTLEIQRTEQGDSAMYLCASSLVFGNYGYTFGSGTRLTVV.

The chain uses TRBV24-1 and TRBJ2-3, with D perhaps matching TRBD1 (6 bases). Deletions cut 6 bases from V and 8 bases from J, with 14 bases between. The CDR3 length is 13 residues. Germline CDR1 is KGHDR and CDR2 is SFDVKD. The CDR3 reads CATSLGGSGTQYF. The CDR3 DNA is TGTGCCACCAGTTTAGGGGGTTCGGGTACGCAGTATTTT.

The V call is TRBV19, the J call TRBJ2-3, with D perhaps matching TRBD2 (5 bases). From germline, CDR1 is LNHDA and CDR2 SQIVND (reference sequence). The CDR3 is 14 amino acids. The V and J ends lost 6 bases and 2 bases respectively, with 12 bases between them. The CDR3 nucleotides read TGTGCCAGTAGGAAGGACTCGATCACAGATACGCAGTATTTT. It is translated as CASRKDSITDTQYF. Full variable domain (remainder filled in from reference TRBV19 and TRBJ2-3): DGGITQSPKYLFRKEGQNVTLSCEQNLNHDAMYWYRQDPGQGLRLIYYSQIVNDFQKGDIAEGYSVSREKKESFPLTVTSAQKNPTAFYLCASRKDSITDTQYFGPGTRLTVL.

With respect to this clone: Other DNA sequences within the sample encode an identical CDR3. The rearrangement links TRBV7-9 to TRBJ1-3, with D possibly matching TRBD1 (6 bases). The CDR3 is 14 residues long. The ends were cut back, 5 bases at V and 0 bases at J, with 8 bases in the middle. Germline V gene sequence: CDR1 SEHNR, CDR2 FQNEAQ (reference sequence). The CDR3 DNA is TGTGCCAGCAGCCTGGACAGCTCTGGAAACACCATATATTTT. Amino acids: CASSLDSSGNTIYF. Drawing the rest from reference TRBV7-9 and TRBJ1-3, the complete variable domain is DTGVSQNPRHKITKRGQNVTFRCDPISEHNRLYWYRQTLGQGPEFLTYFQNEAQLEKSRLLSDRFSAERPKGSFSTLEIQRTEQGDSAMYLCASSLDSSGNTIYFGEGSWLTVV.

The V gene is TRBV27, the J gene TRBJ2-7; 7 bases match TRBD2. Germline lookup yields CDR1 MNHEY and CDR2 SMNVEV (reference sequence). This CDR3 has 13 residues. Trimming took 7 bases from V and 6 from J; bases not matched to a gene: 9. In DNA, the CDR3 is TGTGCCAGCACCCAGGGAGGGTCCACCGAGCAGTACTTC. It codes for CASTQGGSTEQYF.

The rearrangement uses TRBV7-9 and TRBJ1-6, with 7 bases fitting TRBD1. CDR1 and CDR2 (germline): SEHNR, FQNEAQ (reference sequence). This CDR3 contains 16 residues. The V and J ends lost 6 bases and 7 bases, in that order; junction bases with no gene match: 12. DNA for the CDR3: TGTGCCAGCAGTGAACAGGGGAAGAGCAGGAATTCACCCCTCCACTTT. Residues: CASSEQGKSRNSPLHF.

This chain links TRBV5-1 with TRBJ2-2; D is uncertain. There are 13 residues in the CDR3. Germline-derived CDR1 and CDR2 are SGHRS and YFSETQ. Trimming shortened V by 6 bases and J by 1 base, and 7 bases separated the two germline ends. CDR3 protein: CASTRQNTGELFF. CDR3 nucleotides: TGCGCCAGCACGAGACAGAACACCGGGGAGCTGTTTTTT.

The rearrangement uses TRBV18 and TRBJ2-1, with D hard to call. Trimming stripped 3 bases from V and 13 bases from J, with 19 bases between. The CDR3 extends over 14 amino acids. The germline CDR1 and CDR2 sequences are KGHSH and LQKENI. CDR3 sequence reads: CASSPAADQTSQFF. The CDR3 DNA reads TGTGCCAGCTCACCGGCGGCAGACCAGACCAGTCAGTTCTTC.

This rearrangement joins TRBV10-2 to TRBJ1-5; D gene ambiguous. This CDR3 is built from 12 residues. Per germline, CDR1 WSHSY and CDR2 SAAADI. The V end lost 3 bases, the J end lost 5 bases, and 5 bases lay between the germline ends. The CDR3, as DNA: TGCGCCAGCAGTGACCCAGATCAGCCCCAGCATTTT. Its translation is CASSDPDQPQHF.